The subject of this entry is one TCR beta chain. The sample is drawn from a study of technical replicates of blood from a few donors. Repertoires were generated with immunoSEQ multiplex PCR, while TCRdb's copy carries only in-frame clones and drops some. Here the sample spans 55,000 to 75,000 clones, nearly 95% being singletons. Germline CDR1 is MNHEY and CDR2 is SMNVEV (reference sequence). Trimming removed 1 base at V and 1 base at J, with 7 bases between. The CDR3 totals 14 residues. The sequence came from a human donor in good health. Some clones in this sample may be carry-over from other donors' samples. V and J are TRBV27 and TRBJ1-1; D remains unclear. The material sequenced was PBMCs. The CDR3 region is CASSLFDTNTEAFF. In nucleotides, the CDR3 is TGTGCCAGCAGTTTATTTGACACGAACACTGAAGCTTTCTTT.